Described below is a single T cell receptor (beta chain) sequence and its context. The antigen is undetermined. Trimming took 7 bases from V and 8 from J, leaving 17 bases between them. Germline CDR1 reads SNHLY; CDR2 reads FYNNEI. The CDR3 is 13 amino acids. Primers for the PCR totalled 60 Vbeta and 13 Jbeta. Measured with immunoSEQ multiplex PCR; TCRdb has only the in-frame clones, and not every one. Among about 38,000 clones listed, roughly 85% were seen once. These data belong to a study of cytomegalovirus exposure and HLA in healthy donors. Study overall: For the roughly 400 genotyped donors, about 81% fell within the Caucasian-associated ancestry cluster.

Study results and caveats: Looking again later, the authors saw that most CMV-associated TCR beta chains seemed HLA-restricted. Later work showed greater clonal expansion in HLA-associated TCR beta chains than in equally common others. In terms of immune exposure information, only CMV serostatus was available.

This TCR came from a woman aged 40 to 55 in good health and CMV-seropositive. Input material: PBMCs. The rearrangement joins TRBV2 to TRBJ1-2; tentatively, D is TRBD1 (6 bases). CDR3 loop: CASTLDRAFGYTF. The DNA for the CDR3 is TGTGCCAGCACCCTGGACAGAGCATTCGGCTACACCTTC.